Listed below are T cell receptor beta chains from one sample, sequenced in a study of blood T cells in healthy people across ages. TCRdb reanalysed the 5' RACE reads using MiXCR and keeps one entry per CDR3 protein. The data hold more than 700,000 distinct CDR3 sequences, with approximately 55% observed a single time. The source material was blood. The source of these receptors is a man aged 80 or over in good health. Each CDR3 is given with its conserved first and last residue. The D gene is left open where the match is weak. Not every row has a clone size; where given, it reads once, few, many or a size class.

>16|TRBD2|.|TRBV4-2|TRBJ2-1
TGTGCCAGCAGCCAGGGGACTAGCGGGATTGAGAGTGAGCAGTTCTTC
CASSQGTSGIESEQFF
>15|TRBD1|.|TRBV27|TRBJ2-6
TGTGCCAGCAGTTTAATACAGGGGATTGGCAACGTCCTGACTTTC
CASSLIQGIGNVLTF
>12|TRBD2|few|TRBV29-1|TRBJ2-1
TGCAGCGTTGATTCTAGCGGCAACGAGCAGTTCTTC
CSVDSSGNEQFF
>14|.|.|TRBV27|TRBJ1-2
TGTGCCAGCAGTTTGACGTTACGGGGCCCTGGCTACACCTTC
CASSLTLRGPGYTF
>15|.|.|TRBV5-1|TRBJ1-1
TGCGCCAGCAGCTTCCACCCACGGGGGGGCACTGAAGCTTTCTTT
CASSFHPRGGTEAFF
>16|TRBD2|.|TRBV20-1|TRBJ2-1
TGCAGTGCTAGAAACCAACTAGCGGAGGGCCACAATGAGCAGTTCTTC
CSARNQLAEGHNEQFF
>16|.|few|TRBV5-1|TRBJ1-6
TGCGCCAGCAGCTCGACAGAAAGCTCCTATAATTCACCCCTCCACTTT
CASSSTESSYNSPLHF
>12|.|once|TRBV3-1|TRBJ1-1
TGTGCCAGCGGGATTCTTGGGGCTGAAGCTTTCTTT
CASGILGAEAFF
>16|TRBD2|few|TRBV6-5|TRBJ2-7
TGTGCCAGCAGTTACACACTAGCGGTCCCCTCCTACGAGCAGTACTTC
CASSYTLAVPSYEQYF
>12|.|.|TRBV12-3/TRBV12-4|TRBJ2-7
TGTGCCAGCAGTGCCACTCAGGACGAGCAGTACTTC
CASSATQDEQYF
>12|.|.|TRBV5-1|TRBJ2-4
TGCGCCAGCAGCCTAACCGAATGGCCTCAGTACTTC
CASSLTEWPQYF
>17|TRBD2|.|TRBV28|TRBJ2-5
TGTGCCGGCAGACGTGCGACTAGCGGGAGTTCGCGGAATGAGCAGTACTTC
CAGRRATSGSSRNEQYF
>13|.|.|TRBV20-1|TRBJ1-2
TGCAGTGCTAGAGCCGGCACAAACTATGGCTACACCTTC
CSARAGTNYGYTF
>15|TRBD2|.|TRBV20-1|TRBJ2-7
TGCAGTGCTCGAGATAGCGGGAGGGGCCCCTACGAGCAGTACTTC
CSARDSGRGPYEQYF
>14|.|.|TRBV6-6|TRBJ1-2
TGTGCCAGCAGTCCCGGAGGGGGGGCGTTCGGCTACACCTTC
CASSPGGGAFGYTF
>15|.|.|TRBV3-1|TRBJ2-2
TGTGCCAGCAGCCAAGCGGGACTTAACACCGGGGAGCTGTTTTTT
CASSQAGLNTGELFF
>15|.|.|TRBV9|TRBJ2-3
TGTGCCAGCAGCGTAGTAGGACAGTCCACAGATACGCAGTATTTT
CASSVVGQSTDTQYF
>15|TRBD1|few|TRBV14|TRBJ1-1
TGTGCCAGCAGCCCCGCAGGGGGCGGAGGCACTGAAGCTTTCTTT
CASSPAGGGGTEAFF
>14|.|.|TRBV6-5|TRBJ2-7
TGTGCCAGCAGGGGTCCGGGGACCTCCTACGAGCAGTACTTC
CASRGPGTSYEQYF
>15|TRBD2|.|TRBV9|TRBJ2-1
TGTGCCAGCAGCTCAACGACTAGCGGCTACAATGAGCAGTTCTTC
CASSSTTSGYNEQFF
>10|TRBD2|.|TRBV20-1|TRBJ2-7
TGCATCCCGGGGGGGTACGAGCAGTACTTC
CIPGGYEQYF
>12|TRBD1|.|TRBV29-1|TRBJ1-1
TGCAGCGAGGGGACAGGCAACACTGAAGCTTTCTTT
CSEGTGNTEAFF
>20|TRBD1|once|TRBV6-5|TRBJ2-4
TGTGCCAGCAGTTCCTCGTGGGGGTCCCGGGGGACAGGGGCCAAAAACATTCAGTACTTC
CASSSSWGSRGTGAKNIQYF
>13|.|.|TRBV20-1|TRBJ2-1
TGCAGTGCCATCGACGGCCCCTACAATGAGCAGTTCTTC
CSAIDGPYNEQFF
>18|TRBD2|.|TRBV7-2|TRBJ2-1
TGTGCCAGCAGCTCTCGGGGGGGACCGGGACTAGGTTTCAATGAGCAGTTCTTC
CASSSRGGPGLGFNEQFF
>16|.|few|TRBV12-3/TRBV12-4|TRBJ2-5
TGTGCCAGCAGTTTGTTCAAGGTTGAAAATCTAGAGACCCAGTACTTC
CASSLFKVENLETQYF
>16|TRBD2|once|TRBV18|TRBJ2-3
TGTGCCAGCTCACCATCGTCTAGCGGGAGGTTCGATACGCAGTATTTT
CASSPSSSGRFDTQYF
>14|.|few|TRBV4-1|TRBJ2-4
TGCGCCAGCAGCACCCGGGTAGCCAAAAACATTCAGTACTTC
CASSTRVAKNIQYF
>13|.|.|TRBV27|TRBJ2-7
TGTGCCAGAAATTACAAAAATGGCTACGAGCAGTACTTC
CARNYKNGYEQYF